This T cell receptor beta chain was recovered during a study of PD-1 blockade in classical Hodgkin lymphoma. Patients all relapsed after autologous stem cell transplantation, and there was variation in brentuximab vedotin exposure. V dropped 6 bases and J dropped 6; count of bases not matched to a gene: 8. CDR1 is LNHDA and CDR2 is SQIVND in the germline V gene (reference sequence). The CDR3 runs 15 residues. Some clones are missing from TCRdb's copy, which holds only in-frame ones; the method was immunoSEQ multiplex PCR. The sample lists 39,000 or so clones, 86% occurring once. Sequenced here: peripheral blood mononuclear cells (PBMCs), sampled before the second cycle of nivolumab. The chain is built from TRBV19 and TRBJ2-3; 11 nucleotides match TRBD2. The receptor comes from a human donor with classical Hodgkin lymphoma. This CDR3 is CASRSLAGAGDTQYF. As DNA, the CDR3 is TGTGCCAGTAGATCACTAGCGGGAGCCGGGGATACGCAGTATTTT.